This T cell receptor (beta chain) appears in the sequencing data of a study of OX40 agonist ivuxolimab in advanced cancers. In the study overall: The dose of intravenous ivuxolimab that patients received every 2 weeks ranged from 0.01 to 10 mg/kg. Partial responses were achieved by three patients: one hepatocellular carcinoma, two cutaneous melanoma.

Study outcomes and limitations: Expanded clones tended on average to be more numerous among CD8+ T cells than CD4+.

TCRdb's copy holds only in-frame clones and misses some; the assay was immunoSEQ multiplex PCR. The sample yields over 55,000 clones, just over 90% seen once. The sample holds one count of this clone. The antigen is unknown. Germline-derived CDR1 and CDR2 are SGHTA and FQGNSA. Trimming took off 6 bases at V and 5 bases at J, with 11 bases between the two ends. The CDR3 spans 13 residues. The TCR sequence derives from an adult with an advanced solid tumor such as melanoma, head and neck, liver or kidney cancer. Sequences were derived from CD4+ or CD8+ T cells sorted from blood, sampled in a trial of the OX40 agonist ivuxolimab. The J gene is TRBJ1-5, the V gene TRBV7-2; D remains unclear. The DNA of the CDR3 is TGTGCCAGCAGTCTCCACAGTGATCAGCCCCAGCATTTT. Protein product: CASSLHSDQPQHF. Combining the CDR3 with reference TRBV7-2 and TRBJ1-5 gives the whole variable domain GAGVSQSPSNKVTEKGKDVELRCDPISGHTALYWYRQSLGQGLEFLIYFQGNSAPDKSGLPSDRFSAERTGGSVSTLTIQRTQQEDSAVYLCASSLHSDQPQHFGDGTRLSIL.